Each of the 6 T cell receptor beta chains below was sequenced from the same sample in a study of PD-1 blockade in classical Hodgkin lymphoma. Each patient relapsed following autologous stem cell transplantation, and prior brentuximab vedotin exposure differed. Clones were read by immunoSEQ multiplex PCR, and TCRdb kept only the in-frame ones, dropping some. Of approximately 18,000 clones listed, 82% were seen once; the top ten hold roughly 27%. The sequencing here drew on peripheral blood mononuclear cells (PBMCs), taken before the second cycle of nivolumab. Receptors originate from a human donor with classical Hodgkin lymphoma.

The chain recombines TRBV5-1 with TRBJ1-4, with D hard to call. This CDR3 is built from 12 residues. Germline-derived CDR1 and CDR2 are SGHRS and YFSETQ. Deletions cut 0 bases from V and 15 bases from J, with 12 bases between. In nucleotides, the CDR3 is TGCGCCAGCAGCTTGGATGGAGGCCTGGTGTTTTTT. Protein sequence: CASSLDGGLVFF.

The chain combines TRBV7-2 with TRBJ2-3; D is unresolved. Germline V CDR1 and CDR2: SGHTA, FQGNSA. Trimming cost V 3 bases and J 2 bases, with 9 bases left between them. The CDR3 covers 14 residues. The CDR3 sequence: CASSFPSATDTQYF. CDR3 sequence (DNA): TGTGCCAGCAGCTTCCCGTCGGCCACAGATACGCAGTATTTT.

V usage is TRBV4-3 and J usage is TRBJ2-7, with D unclear. The V gene lost 0 bases and the J gene lost 0 bases, with 6 bases spanning the gap. The CDR3 has 14 amino acids. Germline assignment: CDR1 LGHNA and CDR2 YSLEER. CDR3 nucleotide sequence: TGCGCCAGCAGCCAAGAACAGAGCTCCTACGAGCAGTACTTC. Residues: CASSQEQSSYEQYF.

The J gene is TRBJ2-5, the V gene TRBV7-3; 11 bases agree with TRBD2. Trimming cost V 3 bases and J 5 bases; bases outside gene matches: 5. The germline V gene has CDR1 SGHTA and CDR2 FQGTGA. The CDR3 is made up of 15 amino acids. Here the CDR3 reads CASSFSGGAMETQYF. The CDR3 DNA sequence: TGTGCCAGCAGCTTTAGCGGGGGGGCCATGGAGACCCAGTACTTC.

The chain uses TRBV2 and TRBJ2-7; D not resolved. V lost 6 bases and J lost 0, with 15 bases in between. The CDR3 contains 15 residues. The germline V gene has CDR1 SNHLY and CDR2 FYNNEI. In nucleotides, the CDR3 is TGTGCCAGCAGAGGACCAACCTCCTCCTCCTACGAGCAGTACTTC. Translated: CASRGPTSSSYEQYF.

This chain uses TRBV2 with TRBJ1-5; D perhaps matches TRBD1 (5 bases). The CDR3 loop spans 13 amino acids. V was clipped by 3 bases and J by 3 bases, with 6 bases between them. CDR1 is SNHLY and CDR2 is FYNNEI in the germline V gene. CDR3 protein: CASSEGVNQPQHF. Here the CDR3 DNA reads TGTGCCAGCAGTGAGGGGGTCAATCAGCCCCAGCATTTT.